The text below deals with one TCR beta chain. The antigen remains undetermined. The entry originates in a study of OX40 agonist ivuxolimab in advanced cancers. General study findings and limits: Clonal expansion was seen in CD4+ and CD8+ blood T cells by week 6 at 0.1 to 3.0 mg/kg.

At baseline, cycle 4 day 1, and cycle 7 day 1, blood was sampled. CDR1 is SEHNR and CDR2 is FQNEAQ in the germline V gene (reference sequence). This CDR3 is 14 amino acids long. V was shortened by 1 base and J by 4 bases, with 11 bases between the two germline ends. Sequenced by immunoSEQ multiplex PCR; TCRdb stores in-frame clones only, minus some. The sample has approximately 55,000 clones, around 86% seen once. Specimen: CD4+ or CD8+ T cells sorted from blood, collected in a trial of the OX40 agonist ivuxolimab. The J gene is TRBJ2-7, the V gene TRBV7-9; D may be TRBD1 (6 bases). The sequence came from an adult with an advanced solid tumor such as melanoma, head and neck, liver or kidney cancer. For the CDR3, the DNA is TGTGCCAGCAGCTTAGGCAGGGGTGCGTACGAGCAGTACTTC. Translation gives CASSLGRGAYEQYF.